This TCR beta chain was obtained from a study of shared clonotypes between healthy human individuals. Study-level findings and limits: Clonotypes that were shared across a handful of donors made up 4.5% to 5% of naive CD4 clonotypes. Measured sharing among donors was expected to vary with sequencing depth. Genetic and exposure-history diversity was limited by the small donor number.

TCRdb's copy holds only in-frame clones and misses some; the assay was immunoSEQ multiplex PCR. In the table there are hundreds of thousands of clones, about three quarters of which are singletons. Note on this clone: Its specificity is not known.

This CDR3 contains 13 residues. V trimming: 11 bases; J trimming: 3 bases; junction bases outside the gene matches: 6. Germline V gene sequence: CDR1 MDHEN, CDR2 SYDVKM. The receptor's source is a woman aged 25-40 years in good health. This rearrangement joins TRBV28 to TRBJ2-2, with TRBD1 identical over 7 bases. The sample comprised memory CD4+ T cells sorted from blood. Subset given: CD45RA-negative fraction. CDR3 protein: CAGRDSYTGELFF. DNA for the CDR3: TGTGCCGGTAGGGACAGCTACACCGGGGAGCTGTTTTTT. The whole variable domain, remainder taken from reference TRBV28 and TRBJ2-2, is DVKVTQSSRYLVKRTGEKVFLECVQDMDHENMFWYRQDPGLGLRLIYFSYDVKMKEKGDIPEGYSVSREKKERFSLILESASTNQTSMYLCAGRDSYTGELFFGEGSRLTVL.